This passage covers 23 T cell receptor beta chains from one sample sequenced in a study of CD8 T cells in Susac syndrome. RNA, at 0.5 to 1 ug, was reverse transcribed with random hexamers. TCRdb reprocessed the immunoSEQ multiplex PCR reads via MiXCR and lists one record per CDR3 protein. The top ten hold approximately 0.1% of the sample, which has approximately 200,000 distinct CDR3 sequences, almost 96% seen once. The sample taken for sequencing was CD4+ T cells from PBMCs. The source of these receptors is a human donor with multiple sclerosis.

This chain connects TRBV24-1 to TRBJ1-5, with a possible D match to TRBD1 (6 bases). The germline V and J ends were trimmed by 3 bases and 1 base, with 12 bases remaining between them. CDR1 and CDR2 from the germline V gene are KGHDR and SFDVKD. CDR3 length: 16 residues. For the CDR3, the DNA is TGTGCCACCAGTGATGCAGGGGTAGGAAGCAATCAGCCCCAGCATTTT. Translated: CATSDAGVGSNQPQHF.

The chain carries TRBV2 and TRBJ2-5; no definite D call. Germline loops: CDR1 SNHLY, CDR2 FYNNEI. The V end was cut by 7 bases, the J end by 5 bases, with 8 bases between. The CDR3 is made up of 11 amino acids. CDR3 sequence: CASKGGETQYF. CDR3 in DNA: TGTGCCAGCAAGGGCGGTGAGACCCAGTACTTC.

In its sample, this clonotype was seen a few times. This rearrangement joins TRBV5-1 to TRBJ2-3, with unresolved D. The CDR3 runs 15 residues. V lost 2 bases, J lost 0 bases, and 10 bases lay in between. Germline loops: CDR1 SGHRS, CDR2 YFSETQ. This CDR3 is CASSLRPESTDTQYF. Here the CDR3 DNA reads TGCGCCAGCAGCTTAAGACCGGAGAGCACAGATACGCAGTATTTT. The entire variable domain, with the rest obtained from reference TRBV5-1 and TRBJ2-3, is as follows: KAGVTQTPRYLIKTRGQQVTLSCSPISGHRSVSWYQQTPGQGLQFLFEYFSETQRNKGNFPGRFSGRQFSNSRSEMNVSTLELGDSALYLCASSLRPESTDTQYFGPGTRLTVL.

In DNA form, the CDR3 reads TGTGCCAGCAGCCGAAGGGGGACCAATCAGCCCCAGCATTTT. Translating gives CASSRRGTNQPQHF. The V and J genes are TRBV3-1 and TRBJ1-5; a weak D match, TRBD1 (6 bases). CDR3 length equals 14 residues. The germline V gene has CDR1 LGHDT and CDR2 YNNKEL (reference sequence). The ends were cut back, 4 bases at V and 3 bases at J, with 10 bases in the middle.

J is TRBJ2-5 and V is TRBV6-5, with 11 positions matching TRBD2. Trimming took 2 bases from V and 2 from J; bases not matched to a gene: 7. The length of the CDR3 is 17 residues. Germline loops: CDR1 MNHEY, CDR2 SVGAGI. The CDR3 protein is CASSYGLAGGSQETQYF. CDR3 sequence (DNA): TGTGCCAGCAGTTACGGTCTAGCGGGGGGATCACAAGAGACCCAGTACTTC.

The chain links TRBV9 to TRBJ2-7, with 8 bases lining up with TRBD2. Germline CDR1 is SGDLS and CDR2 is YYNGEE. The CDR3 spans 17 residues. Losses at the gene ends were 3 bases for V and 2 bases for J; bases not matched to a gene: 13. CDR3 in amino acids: CASSATQSGSGAYEQYF. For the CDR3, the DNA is TGTGCCAGCAGCGCCACCCAGAGTGGTAGCGGGGCCTACGAGCAGTACTTC.

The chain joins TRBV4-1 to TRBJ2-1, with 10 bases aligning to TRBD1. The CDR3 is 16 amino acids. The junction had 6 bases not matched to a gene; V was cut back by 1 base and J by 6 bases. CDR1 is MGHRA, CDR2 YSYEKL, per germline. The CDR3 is CASSQGFGTGANEQFF. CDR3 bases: TGCGCCAGCAGCCAAGGATTTGGGACAGGGGCCAATGAGCAGTTCTTC.

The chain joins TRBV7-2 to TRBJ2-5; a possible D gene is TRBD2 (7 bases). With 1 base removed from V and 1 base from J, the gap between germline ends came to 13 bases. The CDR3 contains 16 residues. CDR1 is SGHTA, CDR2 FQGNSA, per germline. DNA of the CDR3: TGTGCCAGCAGCTTAGTGGGGGGGGCCCTCCAAGAGACCCAGTACTTC. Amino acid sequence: CASSLVGGALQETQYF.

The CDR3 DNA follows: TGTGCCAGCAGCCTAAACCAGGAAGCTTTCTTT. Its translation is CASSLNQEAFF. The gene calls are TRBV3-1 and TRBJ1-1; D is undetermined. Per germline, CDR1 LGHDT and CDR2 YNNKEL (reference sequence). The CDR3 length is 11 residues. V shed 4 bases and J shed 8 bases, with 8 bases lying between them. The full variable domain, its missing parts supplied by reference TRBV3-1 and TRBJ1-1, is DTAVSQTPKYLVTQMGNDKSIKCEQNLGHDTMYWYKQDSKKFLKIMFSYNNKELIINETVPNRFSPKSPDKAHLNLHINSLELGDSAVYFCASSLNQEAFFGQGTRLTVV.

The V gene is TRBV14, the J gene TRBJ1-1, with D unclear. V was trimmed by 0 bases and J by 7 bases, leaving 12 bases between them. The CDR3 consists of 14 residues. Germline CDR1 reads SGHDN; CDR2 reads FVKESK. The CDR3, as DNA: TGTGCCAGCAGCCAAGAAGTCCAAACCAATGAAGCTTTCTTT. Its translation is CASSQEVQTNEAFF.

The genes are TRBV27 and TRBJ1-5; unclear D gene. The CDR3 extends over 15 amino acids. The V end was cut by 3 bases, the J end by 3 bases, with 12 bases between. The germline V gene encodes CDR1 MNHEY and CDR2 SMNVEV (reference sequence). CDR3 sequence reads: CASSLRGGNNQPQHF. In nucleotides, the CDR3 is TGTGCCAGCAGTTTGCGGGGAGGGAACAATCAGCCCCAGCATTTT.

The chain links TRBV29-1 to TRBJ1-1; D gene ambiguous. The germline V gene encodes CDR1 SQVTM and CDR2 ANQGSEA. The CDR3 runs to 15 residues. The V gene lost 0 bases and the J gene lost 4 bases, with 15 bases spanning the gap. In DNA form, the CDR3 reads TGCAGCGTTGAAGATCTCCGGGCACGAGGCACTGAAGCTTTCTTT. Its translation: CSVEDLRARGTEAFF.

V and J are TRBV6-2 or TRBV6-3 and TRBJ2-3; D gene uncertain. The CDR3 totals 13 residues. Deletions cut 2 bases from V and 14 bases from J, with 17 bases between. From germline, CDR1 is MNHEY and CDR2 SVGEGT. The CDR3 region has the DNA TGTGCCAGCAGTTACGAGGCAAAAAAATACCGGTATTTT. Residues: CASSYEAKKYRYF.

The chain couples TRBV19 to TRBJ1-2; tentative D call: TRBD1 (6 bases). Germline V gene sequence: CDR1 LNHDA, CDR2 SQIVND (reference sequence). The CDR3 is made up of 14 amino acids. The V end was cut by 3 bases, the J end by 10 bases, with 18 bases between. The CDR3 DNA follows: TGTGCCAGTAGTATCGTCGAAGGGGGATCCGCCTACACCTTC. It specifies CASSIVEGGSAYTF. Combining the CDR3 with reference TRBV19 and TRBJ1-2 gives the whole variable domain DGGITQSPKYLFRKEGQNVTLSCEQNLNHDAMYWYRQDPGQGLRLIYYSQIVNDFQKGDIAEGYSVSREKKESFPLTVTSAQKNPTAFYLCASSIVEGGSAYTFGSGTRLTVV.

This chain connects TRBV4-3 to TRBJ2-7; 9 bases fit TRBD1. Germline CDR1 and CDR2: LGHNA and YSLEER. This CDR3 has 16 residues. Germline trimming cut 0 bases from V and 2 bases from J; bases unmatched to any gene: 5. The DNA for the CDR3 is TGCGCCAGCAGCCAAGAGCTAGGACAGGGGCCCTACGAGCAGTACTTC. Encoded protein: CASSQELGQGPYEQYF.

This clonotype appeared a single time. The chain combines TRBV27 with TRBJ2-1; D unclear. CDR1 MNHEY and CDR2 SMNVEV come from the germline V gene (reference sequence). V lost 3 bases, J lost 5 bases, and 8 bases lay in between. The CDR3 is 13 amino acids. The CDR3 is CASSLTVNNEQFF. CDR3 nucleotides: TGTGCCAGCAGTTTGACGGTCAACAATGAGCAGTTCTTC.

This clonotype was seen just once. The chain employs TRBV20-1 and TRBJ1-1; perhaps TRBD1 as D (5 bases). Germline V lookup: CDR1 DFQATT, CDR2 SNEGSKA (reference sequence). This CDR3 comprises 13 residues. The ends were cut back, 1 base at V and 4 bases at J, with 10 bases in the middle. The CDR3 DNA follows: TGCAGTGCTAGAGTAGGGGTGAGCACTGAAGCTTTCTTT. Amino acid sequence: CSARVGVSTEAFF.

CDR3 coding DNA: TGTGCCAGCTCACCACCTTCCGTAAGGGGCTATGGCTACACCTTC. Protein sequence: CASSPPSVRGYGYTF. The chain carries TRBV18 and TRBJ1-2, with a weak D call TRBD1 (5 bases). Looked up from germline, CDR1 is KGHSH and CDR2 is LQKENI. V was clipped by 0 bases and J by 4 bases, with 12 bases between them. CDR3 length equals 15 residues.

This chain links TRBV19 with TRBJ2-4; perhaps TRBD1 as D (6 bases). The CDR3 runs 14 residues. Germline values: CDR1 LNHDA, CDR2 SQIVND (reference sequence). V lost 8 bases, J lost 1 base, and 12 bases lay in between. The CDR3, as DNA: TGTGCCAGTCGAAACACAGGGGCCAAAAACATTCAGTACTTC. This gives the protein CASRNTGAKNIQYF. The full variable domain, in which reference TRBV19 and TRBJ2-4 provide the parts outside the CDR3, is DGGITQSPKYLFRKEGQNVTLSCEQNLNHDAMYWYRQDPGQGLRLIYYSQIVNDFQKGDIAEGYSVSREKKESFPLTVTSAQKNPTAFYLCASRNTGAKNIQYFGAGTRLSVL.

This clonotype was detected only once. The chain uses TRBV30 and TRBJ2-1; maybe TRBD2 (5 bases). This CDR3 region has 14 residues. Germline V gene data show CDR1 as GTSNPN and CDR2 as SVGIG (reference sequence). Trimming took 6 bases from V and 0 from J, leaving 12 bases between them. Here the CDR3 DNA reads TGTGCCTGTATGGGAGTGGGCTCCTACAATGAGCAGTTCTTC. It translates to CACMGVGSYNEQFF.

This chain's CDR3 is CAWSVEGWRNTIYF. CDR3 DNA: TGTGCCTGGAGTGTAGAGGGGTGGAGAAACACCATATATTTT. The rearrangement joins TRBV30 to TRBJ1-3; a weak D match, TRBD1 (5 bases). The CDR3 sequence is 14 residues long. V was cut by 0 bases and J by 5 bases, with 11 bases left in between. The germline CDR1 and CDR2 sequences are GTSNPN and SVGIG (reference sequence).

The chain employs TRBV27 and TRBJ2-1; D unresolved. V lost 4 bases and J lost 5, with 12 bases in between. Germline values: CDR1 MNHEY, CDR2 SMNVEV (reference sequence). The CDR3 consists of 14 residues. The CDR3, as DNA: TGTGCCAGCAGTTATGGGGTACGGGACAATGAGCAGTTCTTC. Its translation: CASSYGVRDNEQFF.

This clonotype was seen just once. In DNA form, the CDR3 reads TGCAGTGCTAGCTGGACTGACACTGAAGCTTTCTTT. It yields the protein CSASWTDTEAFF. This chain links TRBV20-1 with TRBJ1-1; D not certain. The length of the CDR3 is 12 residues. The V end lost 3 bases, the J end lost 3 bases, and 8 bases lay between the germline ends. Per the germline V gene, CDR1 is DFQATT and CDR2 is SNEGSKA (reference sequence).